This T cell receptor (beta chain) was documented in a study of PD-L1 blockade in urothelial cancer listed by TCRdb under 2017. Context from the whole study: Every patient began therapy at some point between 2013 and 2015 and was given atezolizumab 1,200 mg intravenously every 3 weeks. Pretreatment tumor samples, along with matched peripheral blood collected serially before and after atezolizumab treatment, underwent TCR sequencing. Durable clinical benefit was defined as a progression-free survival longer than 6 months, and TCR features were additionally tested against progression-free survival and overall survival. Twenty-five of 29 patients were identified as males with urothelial cancer of bladder origin, and a prior smoking history was reported by 18 of 29 patients. Blood samples were analyzed at 3 weeks after treatment start (second dose) and at 6 weeks after treatment start. The study was an exploratory multi-omic analysis of somatic, immune and clinical correlates of response to PD-L1 blockade with atezolizumab in urothelial cancer. Some 30 patients had pretreatment blood TCR-seq, roughly 25 had at least one posttreatment blood collection, and roughly 25 had tumor TCR-seq. An ECOG performance status of 0 or 1 was recorded for the patients, and 0 to 3 prior chemotherapy regimens had been received by the patients. Whole exome sequencing and RNA sequencing of pretreatment tumors were performed alongside TCR sequencing in the same patients. Several patients achieved durable clinical benefit and 20 did not. A median of roughly 140,000 T cells and around 81,000 unique TCRs was obtained from blood samples, and a median clonality of roughly 0.08 was observed. What the research found in general, with its limitations: Improved progression-free and overall survival was associated with having pretreatment peripheral blood TCR clonality below the median. Because the sample size was small (n = 29) and many of the analyses were exploratory, the results are meant to be hypothesis-generating. Among patients with durable benefit, tumor-associated TCR clones showed greater expansion in peripheral blood 3 weeks after treatment started (n = 22, p = 0.022).

Synthetic TCR analog templates were spiked into each PCR so that absolute template abundance could be estimated from read counts. The immunoSEQ assay was used to amplify TCRbeta CDR3 regions from genomic DNA with bias-controlled V and J gene primers. Sequencing of rearranged TCRbeta segments was done at approximately 20X coverage. As for the original processing: Clustering was used to correct sequencing errors, and CDR3s were annotated against IMGT so that V, D and J genes could be assigned. Out-of-frame and stop-codon sequences were excluded, and only productive TCRbeta rearrangements were used in downstream analyses. To compute clonality, Shannon entropy was normalized by the log of the number of unique productive sequences and then subtracted from one. Clones differing between time points or between blood and tumor were identified by Fisher's exact test with Benjamini-Hochberg correction at adjusted p below 0.01. The table comes from immuneACCESS by way of TCRdb, which keeps in-frame sequences with V and J called. Part of the clones is missing from these tables; in studies checked, under half for an unresolved V gene and the rest for unknown reasons. Clone size and V and J calls were adopted from that table, with D and trimming inferred from the DNA. The sample table records more than 30,000 clones; roughly 88% of these occur just once. The ten biggest clones cover around 30% of the sample.

As to this clone: The antigen it recognizes is unknown. One base away there is no much larger clone; base qualities are not given.

A cohort of some 29 patients with locally advanced or metastatic urothelial carcinoma, treated at Memorial Sloan Kettering on a trial protocol, was included. Peripheral blood mononuclear cells were collected pretreatment and during treatment, at between 1 and 8 total time points per patient. The Qiagen DNeasy Blood extraction kit was used to purify genomic DNA from total PBMCs and tumor samples. Collected pretreatment and during treatment, PBMCs were isolated and stored as previously described. The CDR3 holds 16 amino acids from the cysteine to the phenylalanine. Of the read, only the CDR3 DNA is kept; its 48 bases are in frame from base 1.

Sequenced material: PBMCs, taken around atezolizumab (anti-PD-L1) treatment. This sequence uses TRBV21-1 and TRBJ2-3; the table's D call, TRBD1, was not checked against the DNA. TRBV21-1 represents a pseudogene. The receptor was derived from a man aged 60-69 years with urothelial cancer. The DNA sequence is TGTGCCAGCAGCAAATGGGCCGGCCCTAGCACAGATACGCAGTATTTT. This translates into CASSKWAGPSTDTQYF.